This section outlines one T cell receptor beta chain sequence together with its context. Its antigen is unknown. No base-level quality is on record; no much larger clone is a single base apart. This sample was taken from a study of neoadjuvant anti-PD-1 for oral cavity cancer (dated by TCRdb to the early 2020s). Study-wide context: Before undergoing curative-intent surgical resection, most patients got three to four biweekly nivolumab doses at 3 mg/kg. Patients who did not progress were given a fourth nivolumab dose at about day 43 and had definitive surgical resection on days 50-56. The parent correlative cohort had eleven to twelve patients and a response rate of over 25%. Under RECIST 1.1, patients with complete response, partial response or stable disease were classed as responders, and patients with progression were classed as non-responders.

For deep sequencing of PBMC libraries, mostly about 480 ng of input genomic DNA was used, and six replicates were run per sample. Following the manufacturer's instructions, the team built TCRbeta libraries using the immunoSEQ hsTCRbeta kit. An Illumina NovaSeq 6000 S4 flow cell was used to sequence the final libraries, which had first been combined to 3 nM. The study's processing was this. The immunoSEQ Analyzer was used for raw data preprocessing and quality control. The analysis was restricted to productive rearrangements, with each unique CDR3 amino acid sequence defining a clonotype. Repertoire clonality was estimated as the Gini-Simpson index, computed with the R package tcR. Student's t test was used to compare Gini indices, and Pearson correlation was used to assess associations with tumor size change. TCRdb re-hosts the immuneACCESS table, in-frame sequences only. Its copies lack some clones; in the studies checked, an unresolved V gene accounts for under half of them, and the cause for the rest is not known. V and J calls and clone size follow that table, whereas D and trimming were derived from the DNA. The sample table lists 55,000 to 80,000 clones, 70% to 90% of them with a count of one. 2.5% to 3.5% of the sample lies in the top ten.

For this chain, trimming is 4 bases at the V end and 4 bases at the J end, and the number of junction bases without a gene match is 3. The CDR3 runs 14 residues from the cysteine to the phenylalanine. Just the 42-base CDR3 DNA is kept, in frame starting at base 1. Looking up the germline V gene (reference sequence) yields CDR1 SGHNT and CDR2 YYREEE. Study-wide conclusions, independent of this receptor: Higher pretreatment blood TCRbeta clonality and lower post-treatment tumor TCRbeta clonality were correlated with higher pretreatment blood Treg/Th17 ratios. Within PBMCs, T cell clonality (Gini index) was significantly higher in non-responders than responders after neoadjuvant nivolumab. Only a few patients per response group were included in the TCR analyses, and larger cohorts for validation were called for by the authors.

The intended sense of this specimen's time point label: after neoadjuvant nivolumab, at surgical resection. The patients had newly diagnosed stage II-IVA oral cavity squamous cell carcinoma and had not received any prior systemic or radiation treatment. Everyone in the cohort had locally advanced, HPV-negative oral cavity squamous cell carcinoma. Peripheral blood mononuclear cells were analyzed directly, without maintenance or expansion in culture. Samples came from a longitudinal correlative study of a single-arm phase II trial of neoadjuvant nivolumab in oral cavity squamous cell carcinoma. Subject-matched pre- and post-treatment PBMCs and tumors from three responders and three non-responders were subjected to genomic DNA-based TCRbeta sequencing. Peripheral blood mononuclear cells were collected before nivolumab treatment and were collected again after treatment, at the time of surgery. Genomic DNA was isolated from PBMCs using the Maxwell RSC DNA from Cells kit.

Sample: PBMCs, taken after nivolumab (anti-PD-1) treatment. The receptor was isolated from a person between 40 and 79 years old with oral cavity squamous cell carcinoma. The sequence joins TRBV5-4 to TRBJ1-4; 8 nucleotides in the junction match TRBD1. The encoded CDR3 is CASSLTGVNEKLFF. The DNA reads as follows: TGTGCCAGCAGCCTGACAGGGGTTAATGAAAAACTGTTTTTT.